The 21 T cell receptor beta chains given below trace back to one sample, sequenced in a study of blood T cell repertoires in COVID-19. Profiling relied on immunoSEQ multiplex PCR, and the TCRdb table lists in-frame clones only, not all of them. The data show about 160,000 clones, around 89% seen once. Source material: peripheral blood. Source of these receptors: a man aged 60-69 years with acute or convalescent COVID-19.

Here the CDR3 reads CASSFKSVYGYTF. CDR3 DNA: TGTGCCAGCAGTTTTAAGAGTGTCTATGGCTACACCTTC. The V call is TRBV12-3 or TRBV12-4, the J call TRBJ1-2; D not certain. The CDR3 contains 13 residues. The V end lost 3 bases, the J end lost 4 bases, and 9 bases lay between the germline ends.

This sequence joins TRBV19 and TRBJ1-5; TRBD1 matches at 9 bases. This CDR3 has 15 residues. Germline CDR1 reads LNHDA; CDR2 reads SQIVND (reference sequence). The trim removed 1 base at V and 10 bases at J, leaving 8 bases unmatched. CDR3 nucleotide sequence: TGTGCCAGTAGTATAGTGGGGACAGGGAAATCTCCCCAGCATTTT. Translating gives CASSIVGTGKSPQHF.

The chain carries TRBV5-5 and TRBJ2-3, with a tentative D call TRBD2 (6 bases). The CDR3 length is 14 residues. V was clipped by 7 bases and J by 2 bases, with 14 bases between them. Per germline, CDR1 SGHKS and CDR2 YYEKEE (reference sequence). CDR3 sequence: CASRPEGLTDTQYF. CDR3 nucleotide sequence: TGTGCCAGCCGCCCGGAGGGCCTCACAGATACGCAGTATTTT.

This clone was observed a handful of times. The chain has TRBV19 and TRBJ2-5; 7 bases align to TRBD1. Germline V gives CDR1 LNHDA, CDR2 SQIVND (reference sequence). J lost 5 bases, V lost 4 bases, and 7 bases had no gene match. The CDR3 is made up of 14 amino acids. This CDR3 is CASSTFGGQETQYF. DNA for the CDR3: TGTGCCAGTAGTACTTTTGGGGGACAGGAGACCCAGTACTTC.

This rearrangement joins TRBV19 to TRBJ1-1; 11 positions agree with TRBD1. Germline CDR1 LNHDA, CDR2 SQIVND (reference sequence). V lost 7 bases, J lost 4 bases, and 11 bases stayed unmatched. This CDR3 has 16 amino acids. DNA for the CDR3: TGTGCCAGTAAAATAAGGCACGGACAGGGGGCCACTGAAGCTTTCTTT. As protein: CASKIRHGQGATEAFF.

The chain combines TRBV3-1 (or the pseudogene TRBV3-2) with TRBJ2-7; 7 bases fit TRBD1. The CDR3 covers 15 residues. The ends lost 5 bases at V and 1 base at J; junction bases unmatched: 8. Germline loops: CDR1 LGHDT, CDR2 YNNKEL (reference sequence). CDR3 in DNA: TGTGCCAGCAGCGCTTGGGACAGCAAATCCTACGAGCAGTACTTC. It specifies CASSAWDSKSYEQYF.

The chain uses TRBV30 and TRBJ2-2, with 8 bases that match TRBD1. The trim removed 7 bases at V and 5 bases at J, leaving 12 bases unmatched. CDR3 size: 15 residues. CDR1 is GTSNPN, CDR2 SVGIG, per germline (reference sequence). CDR3 loop: CASHLDRDDTGELFF. The CDR3 region has the DNA TGTGCCTCCCACCTGGACAGGGATGATACCGGGGAGCTGTTTTTT.

The V and J genes are TRBV10-2 and TRBJ1-4; TRBD1 matches 8 bases. Trimming removed 3 bases from V and 4 bases from J; junction bases left unmatched: 4. CDR3 length: 15 amino acids. Looked up from germline, CDR1 is WSHSY and CDR2 is SAAADI. The CDR3 reads CASSDAGGINEKLFF. CDR3 bases: TGCGCCAGCAGTGACGCAGGGGGCATTAATGAAAAACTGTTTTTT.

The chain has TRBV7-2 and TRBJ1-2; no firm D call. This CDR3 contains 13 residues. Between the trimmed V and J ends, which lost 5 bases and 7 bases, there was a span of 14 bases. CDR1 and CDR2 from the germline V gene are SGHTA and FQGNSA. The DNA of the CDR3 is TGTGCCAGCAGCCCTTACGTTTCTACTGGCTACACCTTC. Amino acids: CASSPYVSTGYTF.

This chain links TRBV7-2 with TRBJ1-5; D perhaps matches TRBD1 (5 bases). CDR3 length: 14 residues. The ends were cut back, 3 bases at V and 5 bases at J, with 11 bases in the middle. The V gene's germline CDR1 is SGHTA and CDR2 FQGNSA. CDR3 DNA: TGTGCCAGCAGCTTGAGTGGAGGGGATCAGCCCCAGCATTTT. The encoded protein is CASSLSGGDQPQHF.

This clone turned up a few times. V and J are TRBV7-9 and TRBJ1-1, with no clear D. The CDR3 runs 17 residues. Trimming stripped 5 bases from V and 2 bases from J, with 21 bases between. Germline CDR1 SEHNR, CDR2 FQNEAQ (reference sequence). The CDR3 loop reads CASSPHFSDFSNTEAFF. For the CDR3, the DNA is TGTGCCAGCAGCCCCCATTTTTCTGACTTTTCAAACACTGAAGCTTTCTTT.

This chain links TRBV6-6 with TRBJ1-2; TRBD1 aligns across 9 bases. The CDR3 extends over 15 amino acids. Per the germline V gene, CDR1 is MNHNY and CDR2 is SVGAGI (reference sequence). Losses at the gene ends were 6 bases for V and 7 bases for J; bases not matched to a gene: 12. The CDR3 DNA reads as TGTGCCAGCAGCCCACAGGGGGCAGAGTACTGTGGCTACACCTTC. Protein sequence: CASSPQGAEYCGYTF.

This clone was found a few times. The chain joins TRBV13 to TRBJ1-3; 11 positions match TRBD1. Germline CDR1 PRHDT, CDR2 FYEKMQ (reference sequence). CDR3 length equals 17 residues. Trimming took 4 bases from V and 2 from J; bases not matched to a gene: 7. CDR3 sequence reads: CASSSEPGQGAGNTIYF. The CDR3 DNA is TGTGCCAGCAGCTCAGAACCGGGACAGGGGGCTGGAAACACCATATATTTT.

The chain is built from TRBV24-1 and TRBJ1-2; no reliable D call. In germline, CDR1 is KGHDR, CDR2 SFDVKD. The CDR3 has 14 residues. V was clipped by 5 bases and J by 1 base, with 10 bases between them. The CDR3 loop reads CATSGPGNNYGYTF. The CDR3 DNA is TGTGCCACCAGTGGGCCAGGCAATAACTATGGCTACACCTTC.

The genes are TRBV11-1 and TRBJ2-2; perhaps TRBD1 as D (6 bases). Per germline, CDR1 SGHAT and CDR2 FQDESV (reference sequence). The CDR3 runs 16 residues. Between the trimmed V and J ends, which lost 1 base and 4 bases, there was a span of 13 bases. CDR3 sequence (DNA): TGTGCCAGCAGCTTAGGGGCAGGGGTTTTCACCGGGGAGCTGTTTTTT. It translates to CASSLGAGVFTGELFF.

The chain recombines TRBV30 with TRBJ2-5; a weak D match, TRBD1 (6 bases). V lost 0 bases to trimming and J lost 0 bases, with 14 bases between them. CDR1 GTSNPN and CDR2 SVGIG come from the germline V gene (reference sequence). This CDR3 has 16 residues. The CDR3 nucleotides are TGTGCCTGGAGTGTTTCCAGGGGCAACCACCAAGAGACCCAGTACTTC. Protein product: CAWSVSRGNHQETQYF.

This chain links TRBV10-3 with TRBJ1-5, with unresolved D. V lost 0 bases to trimming and J lost 4 bases, with 10 bases between them. The CDR3 covers 15 residues. The V gene's germline CDR1 is ENHRY and CDR2 SYGVKD. The CDR3 here is CAISESSHLNQPQHF. CDR3 nucleotides: TGTGCCATCAGTGAGTCTTCACACCTTAATCAGCCCCAGCATTTT.

The chain joins TRBV4-2 to TRBJ1-5, with D unclear. From germline, CDR1 is LGHNA and CDR2 YNFKEQ. Between the trimmed V and J ends, which lost 2 bases and 5 bases, there was a span of 13 bases. This CDR3 has 15 amino acids. The CDR3 nucleotides read TGTGCCAGCAGCCAATGGGGAAAGGGAGATCAGCCCCAGCATTTT. This translates into CASSQWGKGDQPQHF.

The V gene is TRBV29-1, the J gene TRBJ2-4; the match to TRBD1 covers 9 bases. This CDR3 is 15 amino acids long. Germline V gene sequence: CDR1 SQVTM, CDR2 ANQGSEA. V shed 4 bases, J shed 2 bases, and the junction held 6 bases outside the gene matches. This CDR3 reads CSVGEDRGTKNIQYF. The CDR3 region has the DNA TGCAGCGTTGGAGAAGACAGGGGGACCAAAAACATTCAGTACTTC.

On this clone: Other DNA sequences in the sample encode the same CDR3. This chain's CDR3 is CASSPRTGNYGYTF. The DNA of the CDR3 is TGCGCCAGCAGCCCGCGGACAGGGAACTATGGCTACACCTTC. V usage is TRBV5-1 and J usage is TRBJ1-2; TRBD1 matches at 8 bases. Trimming cost V 4 bases and J 2 bases; bases outside gene matches: 4. Germline V gives CDR1 SGHRS, CDR2 YFSETQ. The CDR3 length is 14 residues.

This clone was seen only once. V gene TRBV5-1 combines with J gene TRBJ2-7; a possible D gene is TRBD2 (5 bases). CDR1 SGHRS and CDR2 YFSETQ come from the germline V gene. This CDR3 spans 12 amino acids. V was shortened by 1 base and J by 6 bases, with 8 bases between the two germline ends. The CDR3 region has the DNA TGCGCCAGCAGCTTGCAAGGGAGCGAGCAGTACTTC. It codes for CASSLQGSEQYF. Looking up the rest from reference TRBV5-1 and TRBJ2-7 gives the full variable domain: KAGVTQTPRYLIKTRGQQVTLSCSPISGHRSVSWYQQTPGQGLQFLFEYFSETQRNKGNFPGRFSGRQFSNSRSEMNVSTLELGDSALYLCASSLQGSEQYFGPGTRLTVT.